This T cell receptor beta chain is drawn from a study of blood T cell repertoires in COVID-19. Turning to the study itself: T cells, B-cell-depleted T cells, or PBMCs supplied cDNA or gDNA.

As processed by the authors: Amplification with reference gene primers provided the estimates of nucleated cell counts. TCRdb's copy holds only in-frame clones and misses some; the assay was immunoSEQ multiplex PCR. Clone size and V and J calls were adopted from that table, with D and trimming inferred from the DNA. The table has 65,000 to 70,000 clones, roughly 80% seen once. V lost 0 bases to trimming and J lost 1 base, with 10 bases between them. The CDR3 runs to 16 residues. CDR1 and CDR2 from the germline V gene are SGHTA and FQGNSA. This sequence was found in a human donor in a cohort sampled during active COVID-19. The sample was peripheral blood. The V and J genes are TRBV7-2 and TRBJ1-5; D is unclear. Here the CDR3 reads CASSLALGRSNQPQHF. CDR3 in DNA: TGTGCCAGCAGCTTAGCGTTGGGGAGAAGCAATCAGCCCCAGCATTTT.